Here is one T cell receptor (beta chain) with its context. Sequencing was performed with immunoSEQ multiplex PCR; in TCRdb, only in-frame clones are kept and a portion is missing. The profile covers about 130,000 clones, with roughly 93% appearing a single time and 1.1% taken by the ten largest. The germline gives CDR1 WNHNN, CDR2 SYGVQD (reference sequence). This CDR3 is 17 amino acids long. V lost 3 bases to trimming and J lost 4 bases; unmatched junction nucleotides: 11. The sample is drawn from a study of T cell responses to AZD1222 COVID-19 vaccine. J is TRBJ2-2 and V is TRBV10-1; 7 bases fit TRBD2. The material sequenced was peripheral blood, taken 28 days after the second AZD1222 dose. The source of this sequence is an adult who received the AZD1222 COVID-19 vaccine. The CDR3 reads CASSDLPQREGTGELFF. The CDR3 region has the DNA TGCGCCAGCAGTGACCTCCCCCAGCGGGAAGGCACCGGGGAGCTGTTTTTT.